One TCR beta chain is described in this entry. The source of the sample is a study of blood T cell repertoires in COVID-19. About the study: Whether acute or convalescent, the COVID-19 samples came from the United States, Italy and Spain.

Germline assignment: CDR1 WSHSY and CDR2 SAAADI. The length of the CDR3 is 17 residues. V was shortened by 5 bases and J by 0 bases, with 14 bases between the two germline ends. Using immunoSEQ multiplex PCR, the repertoire was profiled, and TCRdb retains in-frame clones only, with some absent. The data contain roughly 180,000 clones, around 74% of them singletons. This clonotype originated in a woman aged 55-70 years with COVID-19, enrolled during active disease. Sequenced: peripheral blood. The chain carries TRBV10-2 and TRBJ1-6; tentative D call: TRBD1 (5 bases). This CDR3 reads CASSSRERSSYNSPLHF. DNA for the CDR3: TGCGCCAGCAGTAGCAGGGAAAGGAGCTCCTATAATTCACCCCTCCACTTT.